This T cell receptor beta chain was observed in a study of Ad26.COV2.S vaccination and SARS-CoV-2 variants. Treatment in this sample: around 19 received Ad26.COV2.S at low or high dose, single or two shots; roughly five received placebo; per-sample allocation not given. Specimen acquisition occurred on day 63 following the initial vaccine or placebo injection. Study conclusions and caveats: Total responses of T cells may have been underestimated by the analyses of TCR breadth and depth.

V dropped 4 bases and J dropped 6; count of bases not matched to a gene: 5. Germline V gene data show CDR1 as SEHNR and CDR2 as FQNEAQ (reference sequence). CDR3 size: 14 residues. Generated by immunoSEQ multiplex PCR, the TCRdb table keeps only in-frame clones and is missing some. The sample holds a few hundred thousand clones, 90% seen once. As concerns this clone: Its antigen is unknown.

This sample comprised peripheral blood, obtained in a trial of Ad26.COV2.S vaccine versus placebo. This chain joins TRBV7-9 and TRBJ1-5; 8 bases are a match to TRBD1. The TCR originated in a person aged 18-60 years who received the Ad26.COV2.S COVID-19 vaccine or a placebo. CDR3: CASSWTGSGQPQHF. CDR3 in DNA: TGTGCCAGCAGCTGGACAGGGTCGGGTCAGCCCCAGCATTTT.